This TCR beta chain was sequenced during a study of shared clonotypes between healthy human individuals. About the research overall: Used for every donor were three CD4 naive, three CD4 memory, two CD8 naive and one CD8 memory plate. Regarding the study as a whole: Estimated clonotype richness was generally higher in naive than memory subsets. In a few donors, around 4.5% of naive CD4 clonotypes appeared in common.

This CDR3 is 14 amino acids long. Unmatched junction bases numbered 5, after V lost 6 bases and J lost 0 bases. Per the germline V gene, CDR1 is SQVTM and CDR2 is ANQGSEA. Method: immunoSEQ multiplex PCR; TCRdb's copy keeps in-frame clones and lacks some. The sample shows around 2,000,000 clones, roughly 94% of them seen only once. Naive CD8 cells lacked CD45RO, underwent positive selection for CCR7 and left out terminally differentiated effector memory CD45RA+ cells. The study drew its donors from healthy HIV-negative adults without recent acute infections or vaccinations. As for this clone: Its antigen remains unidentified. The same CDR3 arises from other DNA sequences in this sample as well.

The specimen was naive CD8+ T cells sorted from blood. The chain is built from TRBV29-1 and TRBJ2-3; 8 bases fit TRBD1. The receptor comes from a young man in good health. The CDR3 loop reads CSVDRGSSTDTQYF. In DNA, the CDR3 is TGCAGCGTAGACAGGGGCTCTAGCACAGATACGCAGTATTTT.